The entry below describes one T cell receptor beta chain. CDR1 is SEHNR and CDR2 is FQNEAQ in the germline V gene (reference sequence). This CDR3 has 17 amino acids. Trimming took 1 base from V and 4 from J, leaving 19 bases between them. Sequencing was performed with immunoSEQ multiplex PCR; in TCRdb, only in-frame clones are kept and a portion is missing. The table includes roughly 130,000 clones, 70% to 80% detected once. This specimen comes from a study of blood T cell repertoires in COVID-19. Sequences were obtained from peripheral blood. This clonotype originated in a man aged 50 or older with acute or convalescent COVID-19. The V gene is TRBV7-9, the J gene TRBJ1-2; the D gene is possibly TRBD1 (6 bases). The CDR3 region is CASSLDRRGKKSYGYTF. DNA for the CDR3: TGTGCCAGCAGCTTAGATCGCAGGGGAAAGAAGAGCTATGGCTACACCTTC.